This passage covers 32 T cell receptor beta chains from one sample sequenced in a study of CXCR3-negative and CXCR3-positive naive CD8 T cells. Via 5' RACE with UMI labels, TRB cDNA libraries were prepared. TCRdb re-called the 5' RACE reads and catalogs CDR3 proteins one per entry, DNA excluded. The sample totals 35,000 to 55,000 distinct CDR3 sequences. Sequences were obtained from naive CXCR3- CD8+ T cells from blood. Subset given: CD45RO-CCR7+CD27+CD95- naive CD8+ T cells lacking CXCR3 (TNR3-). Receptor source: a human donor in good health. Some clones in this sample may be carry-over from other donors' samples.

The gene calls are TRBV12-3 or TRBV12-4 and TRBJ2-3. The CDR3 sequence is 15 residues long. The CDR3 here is CASSLVHPSTDTQYF.

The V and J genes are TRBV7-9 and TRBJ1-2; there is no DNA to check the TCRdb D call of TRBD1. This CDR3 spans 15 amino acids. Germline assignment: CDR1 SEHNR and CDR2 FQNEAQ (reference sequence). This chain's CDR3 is CASSLRVGGDYGYTF.

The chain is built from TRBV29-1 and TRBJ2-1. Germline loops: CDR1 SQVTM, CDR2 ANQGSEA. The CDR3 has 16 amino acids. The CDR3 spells CSVEFQMISSYNEQFF.

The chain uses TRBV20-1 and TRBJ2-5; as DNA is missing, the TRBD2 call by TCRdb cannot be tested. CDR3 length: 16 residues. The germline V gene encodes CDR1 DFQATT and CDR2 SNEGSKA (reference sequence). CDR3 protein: CSARDEGLRLRETQYF.

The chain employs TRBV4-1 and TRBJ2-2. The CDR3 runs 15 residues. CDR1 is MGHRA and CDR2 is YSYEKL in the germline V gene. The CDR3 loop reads CASSQEHTNTGELFF.

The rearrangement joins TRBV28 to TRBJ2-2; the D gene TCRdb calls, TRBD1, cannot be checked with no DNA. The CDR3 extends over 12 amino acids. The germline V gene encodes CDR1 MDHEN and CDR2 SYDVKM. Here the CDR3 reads CASSGPAGELFF.

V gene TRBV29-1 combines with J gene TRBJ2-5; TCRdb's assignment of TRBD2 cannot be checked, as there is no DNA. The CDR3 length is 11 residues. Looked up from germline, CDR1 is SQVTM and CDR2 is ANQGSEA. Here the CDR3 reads CSVDGRETQYF.

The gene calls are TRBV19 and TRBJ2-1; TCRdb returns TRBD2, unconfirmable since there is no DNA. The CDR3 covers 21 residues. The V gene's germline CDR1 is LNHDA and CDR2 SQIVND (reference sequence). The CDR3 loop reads CASSIPSTVAGEVGSYNEQFF.

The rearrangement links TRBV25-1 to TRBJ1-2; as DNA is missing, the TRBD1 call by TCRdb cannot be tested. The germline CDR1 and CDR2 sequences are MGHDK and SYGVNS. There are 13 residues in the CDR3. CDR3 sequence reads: CASSDGGLYGYTF.

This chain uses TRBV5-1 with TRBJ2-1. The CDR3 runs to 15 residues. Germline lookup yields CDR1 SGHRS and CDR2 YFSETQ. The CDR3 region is CASRSGQGPYNEQFF.

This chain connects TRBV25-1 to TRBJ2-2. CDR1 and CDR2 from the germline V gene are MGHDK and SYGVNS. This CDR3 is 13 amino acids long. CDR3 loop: CASSESEIGELFF.

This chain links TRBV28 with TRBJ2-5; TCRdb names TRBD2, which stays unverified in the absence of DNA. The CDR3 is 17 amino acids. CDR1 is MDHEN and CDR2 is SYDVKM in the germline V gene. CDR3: CASSLGLAGGYQETQYF.

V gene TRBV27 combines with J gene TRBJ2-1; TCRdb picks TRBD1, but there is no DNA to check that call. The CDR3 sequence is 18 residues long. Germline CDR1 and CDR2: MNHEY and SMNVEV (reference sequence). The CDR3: CASSFTAPGAFPYNEQFF.

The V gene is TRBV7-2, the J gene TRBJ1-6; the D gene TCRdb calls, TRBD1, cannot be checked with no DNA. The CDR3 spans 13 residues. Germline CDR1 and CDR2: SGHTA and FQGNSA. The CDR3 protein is CASVPLGNSPLHF.

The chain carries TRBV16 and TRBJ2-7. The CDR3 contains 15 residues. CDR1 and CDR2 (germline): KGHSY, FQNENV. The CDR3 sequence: CASSQYPFSSYEQYF.

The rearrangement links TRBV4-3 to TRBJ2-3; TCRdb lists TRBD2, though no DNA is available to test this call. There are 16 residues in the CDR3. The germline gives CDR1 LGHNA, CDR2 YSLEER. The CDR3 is CASSQWTSGGTDTQYF.

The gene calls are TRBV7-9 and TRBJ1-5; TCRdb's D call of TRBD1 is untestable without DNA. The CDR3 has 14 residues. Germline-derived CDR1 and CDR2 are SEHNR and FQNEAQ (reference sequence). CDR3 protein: CASSAGGSHQPQHF.

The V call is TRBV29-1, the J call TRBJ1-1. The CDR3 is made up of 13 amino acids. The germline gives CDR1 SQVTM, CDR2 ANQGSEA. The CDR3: CSVKGRPNTEAFF.

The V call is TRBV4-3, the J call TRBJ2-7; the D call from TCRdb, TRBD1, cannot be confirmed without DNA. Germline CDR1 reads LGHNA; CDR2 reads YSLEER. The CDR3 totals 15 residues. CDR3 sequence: CASGQGVGDDYEQYF.

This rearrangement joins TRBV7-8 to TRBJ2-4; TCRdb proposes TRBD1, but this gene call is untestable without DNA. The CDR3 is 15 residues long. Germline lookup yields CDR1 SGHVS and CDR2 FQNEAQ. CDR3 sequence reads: CASSLRGGAKNIQYF.

The CDR3 protein is CASSLSTSSSYNEQFF. The chain carries TRBV12-3 or TRBV12-4 and TRBJ2-1. The CDR3 is 16 residues long.

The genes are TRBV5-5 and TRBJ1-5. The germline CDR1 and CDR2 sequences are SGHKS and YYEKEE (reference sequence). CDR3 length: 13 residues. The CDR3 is CASSLAGYQPQHF.

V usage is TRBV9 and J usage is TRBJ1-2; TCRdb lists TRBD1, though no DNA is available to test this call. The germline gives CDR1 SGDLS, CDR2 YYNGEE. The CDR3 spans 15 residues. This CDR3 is CASSDLQGAADGYTF.

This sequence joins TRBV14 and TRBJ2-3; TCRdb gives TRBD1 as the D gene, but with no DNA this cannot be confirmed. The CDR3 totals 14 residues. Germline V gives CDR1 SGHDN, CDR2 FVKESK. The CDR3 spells CASSQGWGSDTQYF.

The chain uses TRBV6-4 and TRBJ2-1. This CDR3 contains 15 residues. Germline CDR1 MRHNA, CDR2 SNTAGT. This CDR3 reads CASSEEVNSYNEQFF.

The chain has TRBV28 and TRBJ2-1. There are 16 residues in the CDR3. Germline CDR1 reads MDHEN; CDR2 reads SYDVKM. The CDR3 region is CASSWVVFLSHNEQFF. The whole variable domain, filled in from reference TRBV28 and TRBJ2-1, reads DVKVTQSSRYLVKRTGEKVFLECVQDMDHENMFWYRQDPGLGLRLIYFSYDVKMKEKGDIPEGYSVSREKKERFSLILESASTNQTSMYLCASSWVVFLSHNEQFFGPGTRLTVL.

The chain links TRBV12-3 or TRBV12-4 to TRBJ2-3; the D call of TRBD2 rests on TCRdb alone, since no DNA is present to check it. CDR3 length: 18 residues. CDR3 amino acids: CASSRRTSGGTSTDTQYF.

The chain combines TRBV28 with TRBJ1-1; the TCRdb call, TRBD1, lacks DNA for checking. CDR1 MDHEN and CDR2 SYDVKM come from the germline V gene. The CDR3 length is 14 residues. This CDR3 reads CASSIWDTNTEAFF. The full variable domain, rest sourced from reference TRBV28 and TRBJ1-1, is DVKVTQSSRYLVKRTGEKVFLECVQDMDHENMFWYRQDPGLGLRLIYFSYDVKMKEKGDIPEGYSVSREKKERFSLILESASTNQTSMYLCASSIWDTNTEAFFGQGTRLTVV.

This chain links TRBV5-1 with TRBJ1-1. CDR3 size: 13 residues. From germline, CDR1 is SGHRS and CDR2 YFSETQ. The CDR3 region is CASSLEGNTEAFF. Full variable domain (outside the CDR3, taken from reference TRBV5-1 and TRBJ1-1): KAGVTQTPRYLIKTRGQQVTLSCSPISGHRSVSWYQQTPGQGLQFLFEYFSETQRNKGNFPGRFSGRQFSNSRSEMNVSTLELGDSALYLCASSLEGNTEAFFGQGTRLTVV.

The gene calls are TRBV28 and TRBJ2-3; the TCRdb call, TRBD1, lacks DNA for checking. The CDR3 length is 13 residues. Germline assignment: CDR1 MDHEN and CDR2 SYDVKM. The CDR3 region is CASSTPGTDTQYF.

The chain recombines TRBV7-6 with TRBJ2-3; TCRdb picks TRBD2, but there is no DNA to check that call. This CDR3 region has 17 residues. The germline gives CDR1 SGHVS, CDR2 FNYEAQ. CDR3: CASSSQGLADFTDTQYF.

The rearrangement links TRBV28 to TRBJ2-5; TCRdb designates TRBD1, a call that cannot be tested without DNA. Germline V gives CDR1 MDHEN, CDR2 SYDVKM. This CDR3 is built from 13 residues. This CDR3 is CASSLGVGETQYF. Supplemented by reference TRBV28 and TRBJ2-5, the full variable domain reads DVKVTQSSRYLVKRTGEKVFLECVQDMDHENMFWYRQDPGLGLRLIYFSYDVKMKEKGDIPEGYSVSREKKERFSLILESASTNQTSMYLCASSLGVGETQYFGPGTRLLVL.